This T cell receptor (beta chain) was sequenced during a study of blood T cell repertoires in COVID-19. As for the study in general: The samples span acute and convalescent COVID-19 from the United States, Italy and Spain. T cells, B-cell-depleted T cells, or PBMCs supplied cDNA or gDNA.

Per the authors' pipeline: Amplifying reference gene primers gave estimates of nucleated cell counts. Clones were sequenced by immunoSEQ multiplex PCR, and TCRdb holds only the in-frame ones, with some missing. D and trimming come from the DNA, and the V and J calls and clone size come from that table. The repertoire consists of 84,000 or so clones, with around 85% occurring once and the leading ten covering approximately 10%. The CDR3 extends over 14 amino acids. Germline lookup yields CDR1 MDHEN and CDR2 SYDVKM. This receptor was obtained from a man in his sixties or seventies with acute or convalescent COVID-19. V usage is TRBV28 and J usage is TRBJ1-4, with D perhaps TRBD1 (6 bases). The material sequenced was peripheral blood. The chain's CDR3 is CATRYGTSDEKLFF. CDR3 bases: TGTGCGACACGGTACGGGACATCCGATGAAAAACTGTTTTTT.